This is a list of T cell receptor beta chains from one sample in a study of blood T cell repertoires in COVID-19. Repertoires were generated with immunoSEQ multiplex PCR, while TCRdb's copy carries only in-frame clones and drops some. Here the sample spans some 73,000 clones, roughly 80% being singletons. Specimen: peripheral blood. These receptor sequences come from a man in his 70s with COVID-19, enrolled during active disease. Each CDR3 is given with its conserved first and last residue. Fields, in order: clone size, V gene, J gene, D gene, CDR3 protein, CDR3 DNA. D genes are given only for firm matches. Size is omitted from some rows. Given values are once, few, many or a class for expanded clones.

clone_size: .
v_call: TRBV28
j_call: TRBJ1-1
d_call: .
cdr3_aa: CASTLLASVNTEAFF
cdr3_nt: TGTGCCAGCACCCTTTTGGCCTCTGTTAACACTGAAGCTTTCTTT

clone_size: .
v_call: TRBV7-3
j_call: TRBJ1-3
d_call: TRBD1
cdr3_aa: CASSAGQGDTIYF
cdr3_nt: TGTGCCAGCAGCGCGGGACAGGGAGACACCATATATTTT

clone_size: .
v_call: TRBV24-1
j_call: TRBJ1-1
d_call: .
cdr3_aa: CATSDSGGGPDTEAFF
cdr3_nt: TGTGCCACCAGTGATTCGGGGGGAGGTCCGGACACTGAAGCTTTCTTT

clone_size: few
v_call: TRBV18
j_call: TRBJ2-7
d_call: .
cdr3_aa: CASSPRAGAYEQYF
cdr3_nt: TGTGCCAGCTCACCAAGGGCCGGGGCCTACGAGCAGTACTTC

clone_size: .
v_call: TRBV28
j_call: TRBJ2-7
d_call: TRBD1
cdr3_aa: CASSLSGQGIYEQYF
cdr3_nt: TGTGCCAGCAGTTTATCAGGACAGGGGATCTACGAGCAGTACTTC

clone_size: .
v_call: TRBV28
j_call: TRBJ1-1
d_call: .
cdr3_aa: CASSSEGFLDGTEAFF
cdr3_nt: TGTGCCAGCAGTTCAGAGGGCTTTTTGGATGGTACTGAAGCTTTCTTT

clone_size: .
v_call: TRBV2
j_call: TRBJ1-3
d_call: .
cdr3_aa: CASSERQGSGNTIYF
cdr3_nt: TGTGCCAGCAGTGAGAGGCAGGGCTCTGGAAACACCATATATTTT

clone_size: .
v_call: TRBV4-3
j_call: TRBJ2-7
d_call: TRBD2
cdr3_aa: CASSRGAGAYEQYF
cdr3_nt: TGCGCCAGCAGCCGAGGAGCGGGGGCCTACGAGCAGTACTTC

clone_size: .
v_call: TRBV6-1
j_call: TRBJ2-1
d_call: TRBD2
cdr3_aa: CASSGLAGVNEQFF
cdr3_nt: TGTGCCAGCTCCGGACTAGCGGGAGTAAATGAGCAGTTCTTC

clone_size: .
v_call: TRBV7-9
j_call: TRBJ2-3
d_call: .
cdr3_aa: CASSLGEWSDTQYF
cdr3_nt: TGTGCCAGCAGCCTCGGGGAGTGGTCAGATACGCAGTATTTT

clone_size: .
v_call: TRBV6-5
j_call: TRBJ2-7
d_call: TRBD1
cdr3_aa: CATHRGLYEQYF
cdr3_nt: TGTGCCACCCACAGGGGGCTCTACGAGCAGTACTTC

clone_size: few
v_call: TRBV9
j_call: TRBJ1-4
d_call: TRBD1
cdr3_aa: CASSPWPGGWEKLFF
cdr3_nt: TGTGCCAGCAGCCCGTGGCCAGGGGGTTGGGAAAAACTGTTTTTT

clone_size: .
v_call: TRBV9
j_call: TRBJ1-4
d_call: .
cdr3_aa: CASSSTGRTNEKLFF
cdr3_nt: TGTGCCAGCAGCTCCACAGGTCGGACTAATGAAAAACTGTTTTTT

clone_size: .
v_call: TRBV6-5
j_call: TRBJ1-1
d_call: TRBD1
cdr3_aa: CASSLRQGRPFF
cdr3_nt: TGTGCCAGCAGCTTAAGACAGGGTCGGCCTTTCTTT

clone_size: .
v_call: TRBV27
j_call: TRBJ2-3
d_call: TRBD2
cdr3_aa: CASRTKGLAVTDTQYF
cdr3_nt: TGTGCCAGCAGAACCAAGGGACTAGCGGTCACAGATACGCAGTATTTT

clone_size: .
v_call: TRBV28
j_call: TRBJ2-7
d_call: TRBD2
cdr3_aa: CASSRSGRVFEQYF
cdr3_nt: TGTGCCAGCAGCCGTAGCGGGAGGGTGTTTGAGCAGTACTTC

clone_size: .
v_call: TRBV28
j_call: TRBJ2-1
d_call: TRBD2
cdr3_aa: CASSPSGRTYNEQFF
cdr3_nt: TGTGCCAGCAGTCCTAGCGGGAGGACCTACAATGAGCAGTTCTTC

clone_size: .
v_call: TRBV27
j_call: TRBJ2-2
d_call: .
cdr3_aa: CATSGAGELFF
cdr3_nt: TGTGCCACCTCGGGGGCCGGGGAGCTGTTTTTT

clone_size: .
v_call: TRBV6-2/TRBV6-3
j_call: TRBJ1-5
d_call: TRBD1
cdr3_aa: CASSRRQGGNQPQHF
cdr3_nt: TGTGCCAGCAGCCGACGACAGGGTGGCAATCAGCCCCAGCATTTT

clone_size: .
v_call: TRBV2
j_call: TRBJ2-3
d_call: .
cdr3_aa: CASKEGVPQYF
cdr3_nt: TGTGCCAGCAAGGAGGGAGTACCGCAGTATTTT

clone_size: few
v_call: TRBV30
j_call: TRBJ2-7
d_call: .
cdr3_aa: CAWGGARSYEQYF
cdr3_nt: TGTGCCTGGGGGGGGGCGCGGTCCTACGAGCAGTACTTC

clone_size: .
v_call: TRBV7-8
j_call: TRBJ2-7
d_call: .
cdr3_aa: CASSFFREDRARSYEQYF
cdr3_nt: TGTGCCAGCAGCTTTTTCCGGGAGGACAGGGCGAGGTCTTACGAGCAGTACTTC

clone_size: .
v_call: TRBV28
j_call: TRBJ1-2
d_call: .
cdr3_aa: CATAVATGRRTLFF
cdr3_nt: TGTGCCACCGCAGTGGCGACAGGCCGGAGGACTCTATTCTTC

clone_size: .
v_call: TRBV6-4
j_call: TRBJ2-2
d_call: TRBD2
cdr3_aa: CASTWTSGSGGELFF
cdr3_nt: TGTGCCAGCACCTGGACTAGCGGGAGCGGCGGGGAGCTGTTTTTT

clone_size: .
v_call: TRBV28
j_call: TRBJ1-3
d_call: .
cdr3_aa: CASRPSYGGSSSGNTIYF
cdr3_nt: TGTGCCAGCAGACCGAGTTACGGGGGGTCGAGCTCTGGAAACACCATATATTTT

clone_size: .
v_call: TRBV7-3
j_call: TRBJ2-1
d_call: .
cdr3_aa: CASSLTLASYNEQFF
cdr3_nt: TGTGCCAGCAGCTTAACGCTAGCGTCCTACAATGAGCAGTTCTTC

clone_size: .
v_call: TRBV18
j_call: TRBJ1-1
d_call: .
cdr3_aa: CASSPSSGSEAFF
cdr3_nt: TGTGCCAGCTCACCCTCTTCAGGGTCTGAAGCTTTCTTT

clone_size: few
v_call: TRBV4-2
j_call: TRBJ2-7
d_call: TRBD1
cdr3_aa: CASSTDRGGPYEQYF
cdr3_nt: TGTGCCAGCAGCACCGACAGGGGGGGACCCTACGAGCAGTACTTC

clone_size: .
v_call: TRBV27
j_call: TRBJ1-1
d_call: .
cdr3_aa: CASSSNRVLAEAFF
cdr3_nt: TGTGCCAGCAGTTCAAACAGGGTTCTGGCTGAAGCTTTCTTT

clone_size: once
v_call: TRBV5-1
j_call: TRBJ1-6
d_call: .
cdr3_aa: CASSFRAGRNSPLHF
cdr3_nt: TGCGCCAGCAGCTTCCGTGCAGGTAGGAATTCACCCCTCCACTTT

clone_size: .
v_call: TRBV4-3
j_call: TRBJ1-5
d_call: .
cdr3_aa: CASSQDRGFQPQHF
cdr3_nt: TGCGCCAGCAGCCAAGATCGCGGTTTTCAGCCCCAGCATTTT

clone_size: .
v_call: TRBV5-1
j_call: TRBJ2-3
d_call: .
cdr3_aa: CASSLSPGSADTQYF
cdr3_nt: TGCGCCAGCAGCTTGAGCCCGGGATCGGCAGATACGCAGTATTTT